This TCR beta chain was identified in a study of blood T cell repertoires in COVID-19. Across the whole study: Specimens from acute and convalescent COVID-19 originated in the United States, Italy and Spain.

Method: immunoSEQ multiplex PCR; TCRdb's copy keeps in-frame clones and lacks some. The sample yields around 250,000 clones, roughly 90% seen once. The CDR3 is 15 residues long. The ends lost 6 bases at V and 6 bases at J; junction bases unmatched: 12. Germline values: CDR1 MNHEY, CDR2 SMNVEV (reference sequence). This clonotype originated in a man between 60 and 70 years old with acute or convalescent COVID-19. The chain joins TRBV27 to TRBJ2-7, with 9 bases identical to TRBD2. The sequencing input was peripheral blood. The CDR3 loop is CASSPSWVAGVEQYF. DNA of the CDR3: TGTGCCAGCAGCCCTTCTTGGGTAGCGGGAGTCGAGCAGTACTTC.